One TCR beta chain is described in this entry. The antigen is undetermined. Sequenced by immunoSEQ multiplex PCR; TCRdb stores in-frame clones only, minus some. The table records 78,000 or so clones, roughly 92% of them present only once. With baseline, cycle 4 day 1, and cycle 7 day 1 as timepoints, blood was sampled. This record belongs to a study of OX40 agonist ivuxolimab in advanced cancers. Study at large: Three patients got partial responses; one had hepatocellular carcinoma and two had cutaneous melanoma. Study observations and caveats: The study did not work out the antigen specificity of the expanded peripheral T cells.

The CDR3 totals 14 residues. The germline V gene has CDR1 MNHNY and CDR2 SVGAGI (reference sequence). The V end lost 4 bases, the J end lost 2 bases, and 11 bases lay between the germline ends. This receptor was identified in an adult with an advanced solid tumor such as melanoma, head and neck, liver or kidney cancer. The starting material was CD4+ or CD8+ T cells sorted from blood, obtained in a trial of the OX40 agonist ivuxolimab. The chain joins TRBV6-6 to TRBJ1-2; D remains unclear. Written as DNA, the CDR3 is TGTGCCAGCAGTTCTCGACACGCCAACTATGGCTACACCTTC. Its protein product is CASSSRHANYGYTF.